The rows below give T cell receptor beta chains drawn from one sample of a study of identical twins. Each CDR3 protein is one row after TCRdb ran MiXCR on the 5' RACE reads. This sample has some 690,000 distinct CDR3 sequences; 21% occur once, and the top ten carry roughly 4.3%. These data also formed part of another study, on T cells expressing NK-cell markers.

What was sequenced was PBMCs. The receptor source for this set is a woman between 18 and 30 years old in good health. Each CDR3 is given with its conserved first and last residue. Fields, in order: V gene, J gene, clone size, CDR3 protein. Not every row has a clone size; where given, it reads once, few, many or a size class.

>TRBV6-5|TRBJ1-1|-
CASSSELSSFF
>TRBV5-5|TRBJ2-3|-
CASSWQGSLSTDTQYF
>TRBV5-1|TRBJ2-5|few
CASSRDTRLETQYF
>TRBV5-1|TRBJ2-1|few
CASSLAESSRSYNEQFF
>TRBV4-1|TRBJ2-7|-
CASSQEPSGAYEQYF
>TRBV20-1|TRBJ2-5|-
CSARARAGRYQETQYF
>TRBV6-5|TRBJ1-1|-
CASTSRRGEAFF
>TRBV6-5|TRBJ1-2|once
CASSEGSNSGYTF
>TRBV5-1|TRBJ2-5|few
CASTNSYQETQYF
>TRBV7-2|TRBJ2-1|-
CASSLGLEPYNEQFF
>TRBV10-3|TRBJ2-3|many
CAIKGGSPDTQYF
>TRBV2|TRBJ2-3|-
CASSELAGGTTDTQYF
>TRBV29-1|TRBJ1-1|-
CSVAGTEAFF
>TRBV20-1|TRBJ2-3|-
CSAESGTSRGTDTQYF
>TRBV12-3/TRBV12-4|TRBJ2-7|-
CASRTQGAAIYEQYF